Detailed here is one TCR beta chain. The antigen is unknown. Using immunoSEQ multiplex PCR, the repertoire was profiled, and TCRdb retains in-frame clones only, with some absent. The data contain 5,000 or so clones, over 55% of them singletons. The data belong to a study of immune cell composition in non-small cell lung cancer. Study results and limitations: Clones >0.5% enriched in tumour were rarer in adenocarcinoma (33%) than squamous (approximately 80%). No significant correlation existed between pack-years smoked and tumour clonality.

The normal lung sample lay at least 3 cm, and maximally far, from the tumour. Frozen unsorted single-cell suspensions supplied the genomic DNA. V gave up 2 bases and J gave up 5 bases, with 27 bases separating them. The CDR3 runs to 19 residues. Germline V gene sequence: CDR1 MGHRA, CDR2 YSYEKL. The sequence came from a human donor with non-small cell lung cancer. This chain links TRBV4-1 with TRBJ1-2, with a tentative D call TRBD1 (6 bases). Sequenced sample: non-adjacent lung tissue. In nucleotides, the CDR3 is TGCGCCAGCAGCCAAAAAGCCGAGCAGGGGAACATGAAAGATTATGGCTACACCTTC. Its translation: CASSQKAEQGNMKDYGYTF.